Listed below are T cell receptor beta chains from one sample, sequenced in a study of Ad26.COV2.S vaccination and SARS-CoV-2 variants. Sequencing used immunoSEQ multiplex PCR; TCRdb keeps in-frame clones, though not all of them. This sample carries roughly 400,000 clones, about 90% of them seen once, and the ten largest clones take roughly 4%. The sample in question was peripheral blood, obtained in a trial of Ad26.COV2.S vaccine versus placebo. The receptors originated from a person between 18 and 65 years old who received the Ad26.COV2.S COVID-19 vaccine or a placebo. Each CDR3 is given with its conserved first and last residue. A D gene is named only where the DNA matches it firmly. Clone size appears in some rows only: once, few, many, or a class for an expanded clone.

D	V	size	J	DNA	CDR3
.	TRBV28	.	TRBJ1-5	TGTGCCACCGTCACAGGATGGGCGAATCAGCCCCAGCATTTT	CATVTGWANQPQHF
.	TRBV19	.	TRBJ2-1	TGTGCCAGTAGTATAGTTGGCAGGGGCTACAATGAGCAGTTCTTC	CASSIVGRGYNEQFF
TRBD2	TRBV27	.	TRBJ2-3	TGTGCCAGCAGTTTAACCCCCCCCCTAGCGGGAGGGAGTGGAAGCACAGATACGCAGTATTTT	CASSLTPPLAGGSGSTDTQYF
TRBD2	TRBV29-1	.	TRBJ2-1	TGCAGCTTCAGAAACCCATTAGCGGGAGGAGACAATGAGCAGTTCTTC	CSFRNPLAGGDNEQFF
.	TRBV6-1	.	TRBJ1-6	TGTGCCAGCAGTGAAGTTGGGGGCTATAATTCACCCCTCCACTTT	CASSEVGGYNSPLHF
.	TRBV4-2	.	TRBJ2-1	TGTGCCAGCAGCCAAACGGCGGGTGAGCAGTTCTTC	CASSQTAGEQFF
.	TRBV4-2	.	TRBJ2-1	TGTGCCAGCAGCCAAGAAGGTCAGGGAGGAGACCAAAGGCTCTTC	CASSQEGQGGDQRLF
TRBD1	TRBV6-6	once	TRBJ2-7	TGTGCCAGCAGTTACTCGCCAGGACAGGGGAGCGGCGCGCCGTACTTC	CASSYSPGQGSGAPYF
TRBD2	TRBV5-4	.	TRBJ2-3	TGTGCCAGCAGCTCACTAGCGGGAGGGCTCCCAGATACGCAGTATTTT	CASSSLAGGLPDTQYF
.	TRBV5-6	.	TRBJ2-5	TGTGCCAGCAGCTTGGGGGGTGGAGAGACCCAGTACTTC	CASSLGGGETQYF
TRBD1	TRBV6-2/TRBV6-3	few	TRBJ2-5	TGTGCCAGCAGTTATCGGACAGGGGGCGCGGAGACCCAGTACTTC	CASSYRTGGAETQYF
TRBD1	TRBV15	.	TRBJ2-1	TGTGCCACCAGCAGAGATAGGGGGACAGACTTTGAGCAGTTCTTC	CATSRDRGTDFEQFF
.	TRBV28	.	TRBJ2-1	TGTGCCAGCAGGAGGGGGGGTAATGAGCAGTTCTTC	CASRRGGNEQFF
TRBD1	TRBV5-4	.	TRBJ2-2	TGTGCCAGCAGGGGCTCGGGACAGGGGGCCCACACCGGGGAGCTGTTTTTT	CASRGSGQGAHTGELFF
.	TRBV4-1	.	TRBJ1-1	TGCGCCAGCAGCCAAACCCTTGGGACTGTGAACACTGAAGCTTTCTTT	CASSQTLGTVNTEAFF
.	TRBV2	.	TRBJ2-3	TGTGCCAGCACCCCAAGTGATACGCAGTATTTT	CASTPSDTQYF
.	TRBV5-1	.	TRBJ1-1	TGCGCCAGCAGCTTGGGGCCGGGAGGGGCTGAAGCTTTCTTT	CASSLGPGGAEAFF
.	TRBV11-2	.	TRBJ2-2	TGTGCCAGCAGCTTAATGCGGCAAAACACCGGGGAGCTGTTTTTT	CASSLMRQNTGELFF
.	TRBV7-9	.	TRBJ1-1	TGTGCCAGCAGCTTAGACACGGGGACGAACACTGAAGCTTTCTTT	CASSLDTGTNTEAFF
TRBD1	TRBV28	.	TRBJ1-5	TGTGCCAGCAGTATGCCACCGGGACAGGGCGGGCAGCCCCAGCATTTT	CASSMPPGQGGQPQHF
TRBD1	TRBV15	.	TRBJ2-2	TGTGCCACCAGCAGAGATAAAGGGGGCGCCGGGGAGCTGTTTTTT	CATSRDKGGAGELFF
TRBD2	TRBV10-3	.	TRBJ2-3	TGTGCCATCAGTTGGACTAGCGGGAGTGGAGGAGATACGCAGTATTTT	CAISWTSGSGGDTQYF
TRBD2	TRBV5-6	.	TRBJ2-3	TGTGCCAGCAGCGTCACGACTGCGGGGGTCACAGATACGCAGTATTTT	CASSVTTAGVTDTQYF
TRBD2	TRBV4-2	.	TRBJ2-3	TGTGCCAGCAGCCAAGAATTGGGGGGAGGGCCTGGAGATACGCAGTATTTT	CASSQELGGGPGDTQYF
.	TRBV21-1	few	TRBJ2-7	TGTGCCAGCAGCACCCGGGGCCAGACCGGCCCCTACGAGCAGTACTTC	CASSTRGQTGPYEQYF
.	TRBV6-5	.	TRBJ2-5	TGTGCCAGCAGTTACCGTCAGGGGATGGCGACCCAGTACTTC	CASSYRQGMATQYF
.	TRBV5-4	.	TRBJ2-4	TGTGCCAGCAGCTTGGGAGGCAGGAAGGTCGGCAAAAACATTCAGTACTTC	CASSLGGRKVGKNIQYF
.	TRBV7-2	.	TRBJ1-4	TGTGCCAGCAGCATGGACAAGGGGCTAAATGAAAAACTGTTTTTT	CASSMDKGLNEKLFF
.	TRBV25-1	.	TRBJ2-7	TGTGCCAGCAGTGGGACGGTCATCTACGAGCAGTACTTC	CASSGTVIYEQYF
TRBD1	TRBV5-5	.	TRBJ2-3	TGTGCCAGCAGCCCCCACCCTCCGACAGGGGCAACCACAGATACGCAGTATTTT	CASSPHPPTGATTDTQYF
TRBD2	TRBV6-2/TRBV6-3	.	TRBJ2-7	TGTGCCAGCAGTGGATGGACTAGCGGGATGTTACTGAGCTCCTACGAGCAGTACTTC	CASSGWTSGMLLSSYEQYF
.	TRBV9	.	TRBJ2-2	TGTGCCAGCAGCGTCGGAACAGACGCGAACACCGGGGAGCTGTTTTTT	CASSVGTDANTGELFF
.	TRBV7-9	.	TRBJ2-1	TGTGCCAGCAGCTTAGGGGCCGCGAATGAGCAGTTCTTC	CASSLGAANEQFF
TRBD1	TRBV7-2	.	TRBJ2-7	TGTGCCAGCAGGCCTGGACAGGGGGGCTACGAGCAGTACTTC	CASRPGQGGYEQYF
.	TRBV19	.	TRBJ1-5	TGTGCCAGTAGTATCCAGGATCAGCCCCAGCATTTT	CASSIQDQPQHF
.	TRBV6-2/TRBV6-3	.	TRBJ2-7	TGTGCCAGCAGTCCCCCGGCCTACGAGCAGTACTTC	CASSPPAYEQYF
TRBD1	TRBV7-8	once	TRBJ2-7	TGTGCCAGCAGCCCCGGGACAGGAACCTACGAGCAGTACTTC	CASSPGTGTYEQYF
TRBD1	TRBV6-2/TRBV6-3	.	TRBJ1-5	TGTGCCAGCAGTTTGACAGGGGGCCATCAGCCCCAGCATTTT	CASSLTGGHQPQHF
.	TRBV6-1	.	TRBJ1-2	TGTGCCAGCAGTGAAGCTTGGGGAGTGAAGGGCTACACCTTC	CASSEAWGVKGYTF
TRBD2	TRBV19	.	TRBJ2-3	TGTGCCAGTAGTATCCCTAGCGGGAGGCCAGATACGCAGTATTTT	CASSIPSGRPDTQYF
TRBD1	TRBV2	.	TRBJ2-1	TGTGCCAGCTCCGGGACAGGGCGTCTGGGAAGCTCCTACAATGAGCAGTTCTTC	CASSGTGRLGSSYNEQFF
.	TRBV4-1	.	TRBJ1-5	TGCGCCAGCAGCCAAAACAGCGCCCGCAATCAGCCCCAGCATTTT	CASSQNSARNQPQHF
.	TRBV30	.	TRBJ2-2	TGTGCCTGGACCCCGGGATCTAACACCGGGGAGCTGTTTTTT	CAWTPGSNTGELFF
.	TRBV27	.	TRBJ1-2	TGTGCCAGCAGTAGAGCTACTAACTATGGCTACACCTTC	CASSRATNYGYTF
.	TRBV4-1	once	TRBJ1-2	TGCGCCAGCAGTCTCGAACGGTACTATGGCTACACCTTC	CASSLERYYGYTF
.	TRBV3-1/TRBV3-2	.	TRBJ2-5	TGTGCCAGCAGCCAAGGACCGGACCGAGAGACCCAGTACTTC	CASSQGPDRETQYF